The 2 T cell receptor beta chains presented below share a single source sample, sequenced in a study of T cells in Graves' hyperthyroidism and ophthalmopathy. Amplification of TCR beta CDR3 regions was performed using RNA transcripts as template. HTBI primers drove first-round RT-PCR of the TCR CDR3. TCRdb re-called the multiplex PCR reads through MiXCR, storing one row per CDR3 protein. The sample yields 700,000 or so distinct CDR3 sequences, about 17% seen once. The sample comprised blood. The receptors come from a man aged 18-30 years with Graves' hyperthyroidism.

V and J are TRBV7-3 and TRBJ1-2; the match to TRBD1 covers 9 bases. The CDR3 is made up of 17 amino acids. The germline gives CDR1 SGHTA, CDR2 FQGTGA. After removal of 5 bases from V and 3 bases from J, the junction contained 13 bases not matched to a gene. CDR3 sequence: CASSRSGTGQVDYGYTF. CDR3 bases: TGTGCCAGCAGCCGATCCGGGACAGGGCAAGTGGACTATGGCTACACCTTC.

This clonotype came up a few times. The chain combines TRBV4-2 with TRBJ2-3, with 13 bases identical to TRBD2. The junction had 11 bases not matched to a gene; V was cut back by 3 bases and J by 5 bases. The CDR3 totals 18 residues. Germline CDR1 LGHNA, CDR2 YNFKEQ. The CDR3 is CASSQLIGLAGVEDTQYF. CDR3 bases: TGTGCCAGCAGCCAGCTGATAGGACTAGCGGGAGTCGAAGATACGCAGTATTTT.